The T cell receptor beta chain under discussion was sequenced for a study of T cells in localized non-small cell lung cancer. Here immunoSEQ multiplex PCR was the method, and the copy in TCRdb shows in-frame clones only, minus some. This table has tens of thousands of clones, 86% appearing once. Study-wide results and limits: Multi-region tumor sequencing was not done, so intratumor heterogeneity could not be excluded. Turning up in adjacent lung were a median roughly 59 of the top 100 tumor clones.

Turning to this clone: Its antigen remains unidentified.

Trimming stripped 5 bases from V and 4 bases from J, with 14 bases between. The CDR3 is made up of 14 amino acids. CDR1 and CDR2 (germline): MDHEN, SYDVKM. The source is a male donor aged 60 or over with stage III squamous cell lung carcinoma. The input for sequencing was peripheral blood, taken before any cancer treatment. The chain couples TRBV28 to TRBJ1-2, with a tentative D call TRBD1 (5 bases). For the CDR3, the DNA is TGTGCCAGCAGTCCCTCAGGGTGGGTCTATGGCTACACCTTC. Amino acid sequence: CASSPSGWVYGYTF.